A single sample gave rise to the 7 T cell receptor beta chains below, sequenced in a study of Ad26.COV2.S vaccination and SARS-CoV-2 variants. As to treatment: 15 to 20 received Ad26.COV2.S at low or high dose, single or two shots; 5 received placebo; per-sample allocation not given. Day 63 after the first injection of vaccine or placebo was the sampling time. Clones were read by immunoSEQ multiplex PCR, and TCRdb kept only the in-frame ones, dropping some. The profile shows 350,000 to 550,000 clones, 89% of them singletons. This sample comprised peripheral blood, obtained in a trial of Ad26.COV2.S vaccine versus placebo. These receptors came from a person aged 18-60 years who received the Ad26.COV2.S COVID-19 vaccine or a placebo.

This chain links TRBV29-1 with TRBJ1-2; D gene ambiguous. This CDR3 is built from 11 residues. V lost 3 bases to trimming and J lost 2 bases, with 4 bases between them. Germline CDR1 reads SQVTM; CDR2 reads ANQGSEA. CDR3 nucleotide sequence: TGCAGCGTTGACAGGAACTATGGCTACACCTTC. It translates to CSVDRNYGYTF. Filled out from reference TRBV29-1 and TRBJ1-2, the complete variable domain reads SAVISQKPSRDICQRGTSLTIQCQVDSQVTMMFWYRQQPGQSLTLIATANQGSEATYESGFVIDKFPISRPNLTFSTLTVSNMSPEDSSIYLCSVDRNYGYTFGSGTRLTVV.

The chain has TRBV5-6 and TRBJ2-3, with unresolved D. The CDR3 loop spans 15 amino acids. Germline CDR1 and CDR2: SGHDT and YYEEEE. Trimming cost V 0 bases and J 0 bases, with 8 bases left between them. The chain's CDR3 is CASSLGGRSTDTQYF. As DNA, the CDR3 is TGTGCCAGCAGCTTGGGAGGCAGGAGCACAGATACGCAGTATTTT.

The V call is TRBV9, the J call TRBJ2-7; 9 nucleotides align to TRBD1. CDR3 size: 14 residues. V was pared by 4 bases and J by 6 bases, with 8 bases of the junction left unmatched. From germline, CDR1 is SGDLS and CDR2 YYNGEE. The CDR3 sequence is CASSRGQGIAEQYF. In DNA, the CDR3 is TGTGCCAGCAGCAGGGGACAGGGAATTGCCGAGCAGTACTTC.

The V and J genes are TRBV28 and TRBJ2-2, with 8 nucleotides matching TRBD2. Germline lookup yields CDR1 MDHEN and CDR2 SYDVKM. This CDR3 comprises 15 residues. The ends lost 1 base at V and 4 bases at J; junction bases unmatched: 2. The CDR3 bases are TGTGCCAGCAGTTTATTGGCGGGGGGCACCGGGGAGCTGTTTTTT. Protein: CASSLLAGGTGELFF.

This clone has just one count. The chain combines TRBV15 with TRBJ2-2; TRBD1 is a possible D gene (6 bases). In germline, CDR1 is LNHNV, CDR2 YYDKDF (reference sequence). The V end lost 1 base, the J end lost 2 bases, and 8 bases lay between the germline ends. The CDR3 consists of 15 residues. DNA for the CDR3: TGTGCCACCAGCAGAGGGGGACATAACACCGGGGAGCTGTTTTTT. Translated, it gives CATSRGGHNTGELFF.

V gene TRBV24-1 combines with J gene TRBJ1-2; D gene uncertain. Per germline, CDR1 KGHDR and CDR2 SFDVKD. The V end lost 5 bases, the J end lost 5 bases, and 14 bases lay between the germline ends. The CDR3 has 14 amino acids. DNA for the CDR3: TGTGCCACCAGTGGTGGCTGGGCAGAGTATGGCTACACCTTC. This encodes CATSGGWAEYGYTF.

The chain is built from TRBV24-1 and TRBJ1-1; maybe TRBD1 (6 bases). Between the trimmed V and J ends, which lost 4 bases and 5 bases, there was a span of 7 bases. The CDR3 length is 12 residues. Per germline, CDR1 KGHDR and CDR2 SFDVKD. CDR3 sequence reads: CATSDQGTEAFF. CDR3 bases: TGTGCCACCAGTGACCAGGGGACTGAAGCTTTCTTT.